This entry lists 10 T cell receptor beta chains sequenced from one sample in a study of cytomegalovirus exposure and HLA in healthy donors. Use of 60 Vbeta and 13 Jbeta primers characterized the PCR. The method was immunoSEQ multiplex PCR; TCRdb's version includes in-frame clones alone and lacks a portion of them. Among about 180,000 clones listed, roughly 84% were seen once. The sequenced sample was PBMCs. The receptors shown here come from a boy aged 2 to 10 in good health and CMV-seronegative.

The chain couples TRBV28 to TRBJ1-5, with D maybe TRBD1 (5 bases). V was pared by 2 bases and J by 7 bases, with 15 bases between. Germline-derived CDR1 and CDR2 are MDHEN and SYDVKM. CDR3 length: 15 amino acids. CDR3 sequence reads: CASSLSSRVNQPQHF. The CDR3 DNA is TGTGCCAGCAGTTTAAGTTCCAGGGTAAACCAGCCCCAGCATTTT.

The J gene is TRBJ1-4, the V gene TRBV30, with 7 bases matching TRBD1. The CDR3 totals 14 residues. Germline CDR1 reads GTSNPN; CDR2 reads SVGIG (reference sequence). Trimming cost V 0 bases and J 7 bases; bases outside gene matches: 5. This CDR3 reads CAWSVRGHGEKLFF. In nucleotides, the CDR3 is TGTGCCTGGAGTGTAAGGGGGCACGGTGAAAAACTGTTTTTT.

This chain connects TRBV10-3 to TRBJ2-2; D is uncertain. Germline V lookup: CDR1 ENHRY, CDR2 SYGVKD. The CDR3 runs to 12 residues. Trimming stripped 3 bases from V and 6 bases from J, with 5 bases between. The CDR3 coding sequence is TGTGCCATCAGTGATGTCTCCGGGGAGCTGTTTTTT. Its protein is CAISDVSGELFF.

The rearrangement joins TRBV10-2 to TRBJ2-5; 15 nucleotides agree with TRBD2. In germline, CDR1 is WSHSY, CDR2 SAAADI. V was clipped by 10 bases and J by 4 bases; unmatched bases: 10. This CDR3 is 16 amino acids long. CDR3 sequence reads: CATSSPGLAGGETQYF. The CDR3 DNA sequence: TGCGCCACCTCAAGCCCGGGACTAGCGGGGGGAGAGACCCAGTACTTC.

The V gene is TRBV4-3, the J gene TRBJ2-1; TRBD2 aligns across 14 bases. CDR3 length: 17 residues. Trimming at V came to 0 bases and at J to 9 bases, leaving 7 bases not matched to a gene. Per the germline V gene, CDR1 is LGHNA and CDR2 is YSLEER. The CDR3 sequence is CASSQDSGTSGSSEQFF. CDR3 coding DNA: TGCGCCAGCAGCCAAGACTCCGGGACTAGCGGGAGTAGTGAGCAGTTCTTC.

This chain connects TRBV30 to TRBJ1-1, with 11 bases lining up with TRBD1. After removal of 0 bases from V and 5 bases from J, the junction contained 14 bases not matched to a gene. This CDR3 spans 18 amino acids. Germline V CDR1 and CDR2: GTSNPN, SVGIG (reference sequence). CDR3 in amino acids: CAWSVRSFGTGGVTEAFF. The CDR3 nucleotides read TGTGCCTGGAGTGTACGTAGTTTTGGGACAGGGGGGGTGACTGAAGCTTTCTTT.

The chain carries TRBV15 and TRBJ2-5, with D perhaps TRBD1 (5 bases). This CDR3 region has 13 residues. The germline CDR1 and CDR2 sequences are LNHNV and YYDKDF (reference sequence). The V gene lost 11 bases and the J gene lost 5 bases, with 18 bases spanning the gap. CDR3 sequence (DNA): TGTGCCGCGAAAAGGGGCCCCGGGGAGACCCAGTACTTC. Translation: CAAKRGPGETQYF.

The V call is TRBV25-1, the J call TRBJ2-1, with TRBD2 as a possible D gene (6 bases). The ends were cut back, 4 bases at V and 2 bases at J, with 12 bases in the middle. Germline V lookup: CDR1 MGHDK, CDR2 SYGVNS. The CDR3 has 15 residues. DNA of the CDR3: TGTGCCAGCAGTGTGGGTCGGGGGACCTACAATGAGCAGTTCTTC. This codes for CASSVGRGTYNEQFF.

This clone was seen a single time. The V and J genes are TRBV11-2 and TRBJ2-3, with 11 bases aligning to TRBD2. Germline loops: CDR1 SGHAT, CDR2 FQNNGV. With V trimmed by 7 bases and J by 6 bases, 9 bases remained unmatched. CDR3 size: 15 residues. The CDR3: CASTFRSGGVDTQYF. CDR3 nucleotides: TGTGCCAGCACCTTCCGTAGCGGGGGGGTTGATACGCAGTATTTT.

The chain joins TRBV9 to TRBJ1-4; 8 bases are a match to TRBD1. V lost 4 bases, J lost 8 bases, and 7 bases stayed unmatched. The germline CDR1 and CDR2 sequences are SGDLS and YYNGEE. The CDR3 covers 14 residues. In nucleotides, the CDR3 is TGTGCCAGCAGCCCAGGACAGGGAGAGGAAAAACTGTTTTTT. Translation: CASSPGQGEEKLFF.